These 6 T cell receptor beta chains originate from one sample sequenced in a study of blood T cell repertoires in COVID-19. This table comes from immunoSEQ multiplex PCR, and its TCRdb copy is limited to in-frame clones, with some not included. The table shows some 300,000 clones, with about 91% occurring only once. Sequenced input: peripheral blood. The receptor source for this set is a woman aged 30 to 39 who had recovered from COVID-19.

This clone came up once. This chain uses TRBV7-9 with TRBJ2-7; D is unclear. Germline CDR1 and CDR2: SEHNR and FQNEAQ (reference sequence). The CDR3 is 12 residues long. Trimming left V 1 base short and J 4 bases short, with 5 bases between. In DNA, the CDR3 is TGTGCCAGCAGCTTAGTCGGGTACGAGCAGTACTTC. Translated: CASSLVGYEQYF.

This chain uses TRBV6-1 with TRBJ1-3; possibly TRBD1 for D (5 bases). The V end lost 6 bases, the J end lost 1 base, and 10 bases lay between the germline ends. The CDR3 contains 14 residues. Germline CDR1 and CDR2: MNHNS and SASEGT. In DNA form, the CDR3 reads TGTGCCAGCAGCTCAGGGATATCTGGAAACACCATATATTTT. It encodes CASSSGISGNTIYF.

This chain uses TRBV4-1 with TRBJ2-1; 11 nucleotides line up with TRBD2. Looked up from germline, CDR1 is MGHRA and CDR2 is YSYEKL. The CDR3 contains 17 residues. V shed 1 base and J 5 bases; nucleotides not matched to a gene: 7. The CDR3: CASSQGGTSGGNNEQFF. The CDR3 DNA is TGCGCCAGCAGCCAAGGGGGAACTAGCGGGGGTAACAATGAGCAGTTCTTC.

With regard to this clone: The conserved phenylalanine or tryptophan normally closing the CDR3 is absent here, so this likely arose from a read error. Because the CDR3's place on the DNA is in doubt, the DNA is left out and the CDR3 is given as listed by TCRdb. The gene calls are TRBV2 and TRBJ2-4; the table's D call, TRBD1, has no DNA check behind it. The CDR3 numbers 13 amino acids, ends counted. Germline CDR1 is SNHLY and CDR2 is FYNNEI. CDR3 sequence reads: CASSEERTGGRNV.

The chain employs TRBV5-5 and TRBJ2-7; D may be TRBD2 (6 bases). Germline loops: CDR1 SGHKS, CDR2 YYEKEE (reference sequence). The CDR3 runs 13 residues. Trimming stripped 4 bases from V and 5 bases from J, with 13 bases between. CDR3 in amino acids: CASSAGTFNEQYF. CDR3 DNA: TGTGCCAGCAGCGCAGGGACTTTCAACGAGCAGTACTTC. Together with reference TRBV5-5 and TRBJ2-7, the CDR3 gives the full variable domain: DAGVTQSPTHLIKTRGQQVTLRCSPISGHKSVSWYQQVLGQGPQFIFQYYEKEERGRGNFPDRFSARQFPNYSSELNVNALLLGDSALYLCASSAGTFNEQYFGPGTRLTVT.

This chain's CDR3 is CAWNLPGELFF. The CDR3 DNA reads TGTGCCTGGAACCTACCCGGGGAGCTGTTTTTT. This rearrangement joins TRBV30 to TRBJ2-2; no definite D call. Deletions cut 4 bases from V and 6 bases from J, with 6 bases between. The CDR3 extends over 11 amino acids. Germline V CDR1 and CDR2: GTSNPN, SVGIG (reference sequence). Complete variable domain (other parts from reference TRBV30 and TRBJ2-2): SQTIHQWPATLVQPVGSPLSLECTVEGTSNPNLYWYRQAAGRGLQLLFYSVGIGQISSEVPQNLSASRPQDRQFILSSKKLLLSDSGFYLCAWNLPGELFFGEGSRLTVL.